These T cell receptor beta chains were read from a single sample in a study of blood T cells in healthy people across ages. TCRdb reprocessed the 5' RACE reads via MiXCR and lists one record per CDR3 protein. The table records 850,000 to 1,300,000 distinct CDR3 sequences, 35% to 50% of them present only once. Sequencing was done on a sample of blood. The receptors stem from a woman in her sixties in good health. The CDR3 runs from the conserved cysteine through the conserved F or W. The order of the fields is D gene, J gene, CDR3 length, V gene, clone size, CDR3 protein, CDR3 DNA. D genes are given only for firm matches. Not every row has a clone size; where given, it reads once, few, many or a size class.

D gene: TRBD1
J gene: TRBJ2-3
CDR3 length: 14
V gene: TRBV7-9
clone size: few
CDR3 protein: CASSWTGGTDTQYF
CDR3 DNA: TGTGCCAGCAGTTGGACAGGGGGCACAGATACGCAGTATTTT

D gene: NA
J gene: TRBJ2-5
CDR3 length: 15
V gene: TRBV28
clone size: NA
CDR3 protein: CASSFGSGTQETQYF
CDR3 DNA: TGTGCCAGCAGTTTTGGTTCGGGAACTCAAGAGACCCAGTACTTC

D gene: TRBD1
J gene: TRBJ1-1
CDR3 length: 15
V gene: TRBV25-1
clone size: NA
CDR3 protein: CASSPAGGVNTEAFF
CDR3 DNA: TGTGCCAGCAGCCCAGCAGGGGGGGTGAACACTGAAGCTTTCTTT

D gene: TRBD1
J gene: TRBJ2-7
CDR3 length: 12
V gene: TRBV20-1
clone size: many
CDR3 protein: CSARYRGYEQYF
CDR3 DNA: TGCAGTGCTAGATACAGGGGCTACGAGCAGTACTTC

D gene: NA
J gene: TRBJ2-7
CDR3 length: 14
V gene: TRBV30
clone size: NA
CDR3 protein: CAWSVPAVSYEQYF
CDR3 DNA: TGTGCCTGGAGTGTACCCGCTGTTTCCTACGAGCAGTACTTC

D gene: NA
J gene: TRBJ1-2
CDR3 length: 14
V gene: TRBV27
clone size: once
CDR3 protein: CASSSSVRSNGYTF
CDR3 DNA: NA

D gene: TRBD1
J gene: TRBJ2-5
CDR3 length: 15
V gene: TRBV3-1
clone size: NA
CDR3 protein: CASSRGQPSLETQYF
CDR3 DNA: TGTGCCAGCAGCCGGGGACAGCCCAGCCTAGAGACCCAGTACTTC

D gene: TRBD2
J gene: TRBJ2-7
CDR3 length: 14
V gene: TRBV24-1
clone size: NA
CDR3 protein: CATSASGSTYEQYF
CDR3 DNA: TGTGCCACCAGCGCTAGCGGGAGTACCTACGAGCAGTACTTC

D gene: NA
J gene: TRBJ1-4
CDR3 length: 15
V gene: TRBV6-1
clone size: few
CDR3 protein: CASSDRPLPDEKLFF
CDR3 DNA: TGTGCCAGCAGTGATAGACCGCTACCAGATGAAAAACTGTTTTTT

D gene: NA
J gene: TRBJ2-1
CDR3 length: 14
V gene: TRBV21-1
clone size: many
CDR3 protein: CASSKARDTSEQFF
CDR3 DNA: TGTGCCAGCAGCAAAGCGCGTGACACCTCTGAGCAGTTCTTC

D gene: TRBD2
J gene: TRBJ2-1
CDR3 length: 20
V gene: TRBV4-1
clone size: few
CDR3 protein: CASSQEELADGRGLYNEQFF
CDR3 DNA: TGCGCCAGCAGCCAAGAAGAACTAGCGGACGGGAGGGGCCTCTACAATGAGCAGTTCTTC

D gene: NA
J gene: TRBJ2-3
CDR3 length: 14
V gene: TRBV5-1
clone size: many
CDR3 protein: CASSLSLGTDTQYF
CDR3 DNA: TGCGCCAGCAGCTTGTCTCTGGGAACAGATACGCAGTATTTT

D gene: TRBD1
J gene: TRBJ2-1
CDR3 length: 15
V gene: TRBV6-5
clone size: few
CDR3 protein: CASSLNRGPYNEQFF
CDR3 DNA: TGTGCCAGCAGCCTTAACAGGGGACCCTACAATGAGCAGTTCTTC

D gene: NA
J gene: TRBJ2-3
CDR3 length: 17
V gene: TRBV7-6
clone size: NA
CDR3 protein: CASSGSTGGLATDTQYF
CDR3 DNA: TGTGCCAGCAGCGGATCGACAGGGGGACTAGCTACAGATACGCAGTATTTT

D gene: NA
J gene: TRBJ1-2
CDR3 length: 18
V gene: TRBV11-1
clone size: NA
CDR3 protein: CASSLVSSSGATTYGYTF
CDR3 DNA: TGTGCCAGCAGCTTAGTTTCCTCTTCGGGAGCCACCACATATGGCTACACCTTC

D gene: TRBD1
J gene: TRBJ2-1
CDR3 length: 16
V gene: TRBV6-1
clone size: NA
CDR3 protein: CASSDSDRGIYNEQFF
CDR3 DNA: TGTGCCAGCAGTGATTCGGACAGGGGGATATACAATGAGCAGTTCTTC

D gene: TRBD2
J gene: TRBJ2-1
CDR3 length: 13
V gene: TRBV2
clone size: many
CDR3 protein: CASRLAGLYEQFF
CDR3 DNA: TGTGCCAGCCGACTAGCGGGACTCTATGAGCAGTTCTTC

D gene: NA
J gene: TRBJ2-7
CDR3 length: 13
V gene: TRBV7-2
clone size: few
CDR3 protein: CASSLGGVSWTYF
CDR3 DNA: TGTGCCAGCAGCTTAGGGGGGGTGAGCTGGACGTACTTC

D gene: NA
J gene: TRBJ2-3
CDR3 length: 14
V gene: TRBV30
clone size: few
CDR3 protein: CAWTPWGGTDTQYF
CDR3 DNA: TGTGCCTGGACCCCATGGGGGGGCACAGATACGCAGTATTTT

D gene: NA
J gene: TRBJ2-7
CDR3 length: 12
V gene: TRBV2
clone size: NA
CDR3 protein: CAGQGLGYEQYF
CDR3 DNA: TGTGCCGGGCAGGGTCTCGGCTACGAGCAGTACTTC

D gene: NA
J gene: TRBJ2-3
CDR3 length: 14
V gene: TRBV19
clone size: NA
CDR3 protein: CASAPTRGTDTQYF
CDR3 DNA: TGTGCCAGCGCTCCGACGCGGGGCACAGATACGCAGTATTTT

D gene: TRBD1
J gene: TRBJ2-7
CDR3 length: 15
V gene: TRBV11-3
clone size: few
CDR3 protein: CASSSQTGGSYEQYF
CDR3 DNA: TGTGCCAGCAGCTCACAAACAGGGGGGTCCTACGAGCAGTACTTC

D gene: TRBD1
J gene: TRBJ1-2
CDR3 length: 14
V gene: TRBV11-2
clone size: NA
CDR3 protein: CASSFDTGAGGYTF
CDR3 DNA: TGTGCCAGCAGTTTCGACACAGGGGCGGGGGGCTACACCTTC

D gene: NA
J gene: TRBJ2-3
CDR3 length: 15
V gene: TRBV12-3/TRBV12-4
clone size: few
CDR3 protein: CASSYAPTSTDTQYF
CDR3 DNA: TGTGCCAGCAGTTACGCCCCGACTAGCACAGATACGCAGTATTTT

D gene: TRBD2
J gene: TRBJ2-5
CDR3 length: 16
V gene: TRBV2
clone size: few
CDR3 protein: CASSGLAGRGQETQYF
CDR3 DNA: TGTGCCAGCAGTGGACTAGCGGGAAGGGGCCAAGAGACCCAGTACTTC

D gene: NA
J gene: TRBJ1-5
CDR3 length: 16
V gene: TRBV3-1
clone size: NA
CDR3 protein: CASSQGGGWSNQPQHF
CDR3 DNA: TGTGCCAGCAGCCAAGGAGGGGGGTGGAGCAATCAGCCCCAGCATTTT

D gene: NA
J gene: TRBJ2-3
CDR3 length: 16
V gene: TRBV6-2/TRBV6-3
clone size: few
CDR3 protein: CASSYSVTISTDTQYF
CDR3 DNA: TGTGCCAGCAGTTATTCTGTTACTATTAGCACAGATACGCAGTATTTT

D gene: NA
J gene: TRBJ2-7
CDR3 length: 12
V gene: TRBV10-3
clone size: few
CDR3 protein: CAIQGNSYEQYF
CDR3 DNA: TGTGCCATCCAGGGGAACTCCTACGAGCAGTACTTC

D gene: NA
J gene: TRBJ2-7
CDR3 length: 13
V gene: TRBV5-1
clone size: NA
CDR3 protein: CASSPVEQYEQYF
CDR3 DNA: TGCGCCAGCAGCCCGGTCGAGCAGTACGAGCAGTACTTC

D gene: NA
J gene: TRBJ1-5
CDR3 length: 14
V gene: TRBV6-2/TRBV6-3
clone size: few
CDR3 protein: CAISQRGPNQPQHF
CDR3 DNA: TGTGCCATTTCACAGAGGGGCCCCAATCAGCCCCAGCATTTT

D gene: NA
J gene: TRBJ1-5
CDR3 length: 15
V gene: TRBV7-6
clone size: few
CDR3 protein: CASSGGMGWNQPQHF
CDR3 DNA: TGTGCCAGCAGCGGGGGCATGGGTTGGAATCAGCCCCAGCATTTT

D gene: NA
J gene: TRBJ2-4
CDR3 length: 16
V gene: TRBV6-2/TRBV6-3
clone size: NA
CDR3 protein: CASRSTEGIAKNIQYF
CDR3 DNA: TGTGCCAGCAGAAGTACAGAGGGCATTGCCAAAAACATTCAGTACTTC

D gene: NA
J gene: TRBJ2-5
CDR3 length: 15
V gene: TRBV10-3
clone size: NA
CDR3 protein: CAIRDVGGAQETQYF
CDR3 DNA: TGTGCCATCAGAGATGTCGGTGGGGCCCAAGAGACCCAGTACTTC

D gene: TRBD2
J gene: TRBJ2-1
CDR3 length: 15
V gene: TRBV29-1
clone size: few
CDR3 protein: CSAYRGEGSYNEQFF
CDR3 DNA: TGCAGCGCTTACCGGGGGGAGGGATCCTACAATGAGCAGTTCTTC

D gene: NA
J gene: TRBJ1-5
CDR3 length: 15
V gene: TRBV4-2
clone size: once
CDR3 protein: CASSAGGKPNQPQHF
CDR3 DNA: TGTGCCAGCAGCGCGGGGGGGAAACCAAATCAGCCCCAGCATTTT

D gene: TRBD1
J gene: TRBJ2-7
CDR3 length: 15
V gene: TRBV14
clone size: few
CDR3 protein: CASSQRTGGFDEQYF
CDR3 DNA: TGTGCCAGCAGCCAGCGGACAGGGGGGTTCGACGAGCAGTACTTC

D gene: TRBD2
J gene: TRBJ2-3
CDR3 length: 17
V gene: TRBV9
clone size: once
CDR3 protein: CASSVVGGGYSTGTQYF
CDR3 DNA: TGTGCCAGCAGCGTAGTCGGCGGGGGATACAGCACAGGTACGCAGTATTTT

D gene: TRBD1
J gene: TRBJ2-7
CDR3 length: 14
V gene: TRBV28
clone size: few
CDR3 protein: CASTLTGGRYEQYF
CDR3 DNA: TGTGCCAGCACCCTGACAGGGGGTAGGTACGAGCAGTACTTC

D gene: NA
J gene: TRBJ2-5
CDR3 length: 12
V gene: TRBV9
clone size: NA
CDR3 protein: CASSASHETQYF
CDR3 DNA: TGTGCCAGCAGCGCAAGTCACGAGACCCAGTACTTC

D gene: TRBD1
J gene: TRBJ2-6
CDR3 length: 16
V gene: TRBV5-1
clone size: few
CDR3 protein: CASSPGQSSGANVLTF
CDR3 DNA: TGCGCCAGCAGCCCGGGACAGAGCTCTGGGGCCAACGTCCTGACTTTC

D gene: TRBD2
J gene: TRBJ2-7
CDR3 length: 14
V gene: TRBV10-3
clone size: NA
CDR3 protein: CATRGSGNSYEQYF
CDR3 DNA: TGTGCCACCCGGGGTAGCGGGAATTCCTACGAGCAGTACTTC